The rows below give T cell receptor beta chains drawn from one sample of a study of OX40 agonist ivuxolimab in advanced cancers. Produced via immunoSEQ multiplex PCR; TCRdb's table is partial and in-frame only. This sample has around 80,000 clones; 65% to 85% occur once, and the top ten carry around 6.6%. The sequencing here drew on CD4+ or CD8+ T cells sorted from blood, taken in a trial of the OX40 agonist ivuxolimab. These receptors were obtained from an adult with an advanced solid tumor such as melanoma, head and neck, liver or kidney cancer. The CDR3 runs from the conserved cysteine through the conserved F or W. Each record gives: CDR3 protein, CDR3 DNA, clone size, D gene, V gene, J gene. The D gene is left open where the match is weak. Part of the rows lack a size; the others show once, few, many or a class for expanded clones.

CDR3 protein: CAWSFSRREINEKLFF
CDR3 DNA: TGTGCCTGGAGTTTCTCAAGGCGAGAAATTAATGAAAAACTGTTTTTT
clone size: .
D gene: .
V gene: TRBV30
J gene: TRBJ1-4

CDR3 protein: CASSEWRRPDGYTF
CDR3 DNA: TGTGCCAGCAGTGAGTGGAGGCGACCGGATGGCTACACCTTC
clone size: few
D gene: .
V gene: TRBV2
J gene: TRBJ1-2

CDR3 protein: CASSKGGDRNEKLFF
CDR3 DNA: TGTGCCAGCAGCAAAGGCGGGGACAGAAATGAAAAACTGTTTTTT
clone size: .
D gene: .
V gene: TRBV21-1
J gene: TRBJ1-4

CDR3 protein: CASSVTGTGELFF
CDR3 DNA: TGTGCCAGCAGCGTGACAGGCACCGGGGAGCTGTTTTTT
clone size: .
D gene: .
V gene: TRBV7-9
J gene: TRBJ2-2

CDR3 protein: CASSLLPGASQTTNEKLFF
CDR3 DNA: TGCGCCAGCAGCCTCCTCCCAGGGGCATCTCAGACAACTAATGAAAAACTGTTTTTT
clone size: .
D gene: .
V gene: TRBV5-1
J gene: TRBJ1-4

CDR3 protein: CASSLYSGQKRNQPQHF
CDR3 DNA: TGTGCCAGCAGCTTATACTCTGGACAGAAGAGAAATCAGCCCCAGCATTTT
clone size: .
D gene: .
V gene: TRBV5-6
J gene: TRBJ1-5

CDR3 protein: CASSLGTTTDTQYF
CDR3 DNA: TGCGCCAGCAGCTTGGGAACTACCACAGATACGCAGTATTTT
clone size: .
D gene: .
V gene: TRBV5-1
J gene: TRBJ2-3

CDR3 protein: CASSIPVHRGSDYGYTF
CDR3 DNA: TGTGCCAGTAGTATTCCCGTCCACAGGGGATCGGACTATGGCTACACCTTC
clone size: .
D gene: TRBD1
V gene: TRBV19
J gene: TRBJ1-2

CDR3 protein: CASSLAAGRTEAFF
CDR3 DNA: TGTGCCAGCAGCTTGGCGGCAGGGCGAACTGAAGCTTTCTTT
clone size: .
D gene: .
V gene: TRBV5-4
J gene: TRBJ1-1

CDR3 protein: CASSTPRTGANVLTF
CDR3 DNA: TGTGCCAGCAGCACCCCCAGGACTGGGGCCAACGTCCTGACTTTC
clone size: .
D gene: .
V gene: TRBV7-9
J gene: TRBJ2-6

CDR3 protein: CASSLAAQGNTGELFF
CDR3 DNA: TGTGCCAGCAGCTTGGCAGCCCAGGGGAACACCGGGGAGCTGTTTTTT
clone size: .
D gene: .
V gene: TRBV5-6
J gene: TRBJ2-2

CDR3 protein: CAWSFGVQETQYF
CDR3 DNA: TGTGCCTGGAGTTTCGGAGTTCAAGAGACCCAGTACTTC
clone size: .
D gene: .
V gene: TRBV30
J gene: TRBJ2-5

CDR3 protein: CASSLDRTVTEAFF
CDR3 DNA: TGCGCCAGCAGCTTGGATAGGACAGTTACCGAAGCTTTCTTT
clone size: .
D gene: .
V gene: TRBV5-1
J gene: TRBJ1-1

CDR3 protein: CASRVDSPSTDTQYF
CDR3 DNA: TGCGCCAGCAGGGTAGACAGCCCCAGCACAGATACGCAGTATTTT
clone size: .
D gene: .
V gene: TRBV10-2
J gene: TRBJ2-3

CDR3 protein: CASSQGPYSGANVLTF
CDR3 DNA: TGTGCCAGCAGCCAGGGACCGTACTCTGGGGCCAACGTCCTGACTTTC
clone size: .
D gene: .
V gene: TRBV7-2
J gene: TRBJ2-6

CDR3 protein: CAWGHSEKLFF
CDR3 DNA: TGTGCCTGGGGTCACAGTGAAAAACTGTTTTTT
clone size: .
D gene: .
V gene: TRBV30
J gene: TRBJ1-4

CDR3 protein: CASSLSRAAHEQYF
CDR3 DNA: TGTGCCAGCAGTTTATCGAGGGCGGCCCACGAGCAGTACTTC
clone size: .
D gene: .
V gene: TRBV27
J gene: TRBJ2-7

CDR3 protein: CASGFRDRVGVYGYTF
CDR3 DNA: TGTGCTAGTGGTTTCAGGGACAGGGTGGGGGTTTATGGCTACACCTTC
clone size: .
D gene: TRBD1
V gene: TRBV12-5
J gene: TRBJ1-2

CDR3 protein: CASSRQGFYNEQFF
CDR3 DNA: TGCGCCAGCAGTCGCCAGGGGTTCTACAATGAGCAGTTCTTC
clone size: .
D gene: .
V gene: TRBV23-1
J gene: TRBJ2-1

CDR3 protein: CASNWGDQPQHF
CDR3 DNA: TGTGCCAGTAATTGGGGGGATCAGCCCCAGCATTTT
clone size: .
D gene: .
V gene: TRBV19
J gene: TRBJ1-5

CDR3 protein: CAWSVQGFTEAFF
CDR3 DNA: TGTGCCTGGAGTGTGCAAGGGTTTACTGAAGCTTTCTTT
clone size: .
D gene: .
V gene: TRBV30
J gene: TRBJ1-1

CDR3 protein: CASSLEGTAREQYF
CDR3 DNA: TGTGCCAGCAGCTTAGAGGGGACAGCGCGCGAGCAGTACTTC
clone size: .
D gene: TRBD1
V gene: TRBV7-9
J gene: TRBJ2-7

CDR3 protein: CASSQKRVNTEAFF
CDR3 DNA: TGTGCCAGCAGCCAGAAAAGGGTGAACACTGAAGCTTTCTTT
clone size: .
D gene: .
V gene: TRBV16
J gene: TRBJ1-1

CDR3 protein: CASSLIAVGNEQFF
CDR3 DNA: TGTGCCAGCAGCTTAATCGCGGTAGGGAATGAGCAGTTCTTC
clone size: .
D gene: .
V gene: TRBV11-3
J gene: TRBJ2-1